This T cell receptor beta chain appears in the sequencing data of a study of T cell repertoires in cytomegalovirus infection. For the study at large: From public TCR beta signatures came an indication of both CMV infection and matching HLA type.

TCRdb re-called the reads with MiXCR, one entry per CDR3 protein. The sample contains around 450,000 distinct CDR3 sequences, about 11% of which appear only once. The study, taken as a whole, reports: The ex vivo response showed dominance by HLA-C-restricted CMV-specific TCR beta clonotypes.

Per germline, CDR1 MDHEN and CDR2 SYDVKM. Trimming cost V 3 bases and J 4 bases, with 13 bases left between them. There are 14 residues in the CDR3. This clonotype was found a few times. As yet, its antigen is unknown. Sequencing was carried out using PBMCs. V gene TRBV28 combines with J gene TRBJ2-7; a possible D gene is TRBD2 (6 bases). This receptor was identified in a human donor in good health (CMV status not recorded). Some clones in this sample may be carry-over from other donors' samples. The CDR3 spells CASSLAGRMYEQYF. CDR3 in DNA: TGTGCCAGCAGTTTGGCGGGACGGATGTACGAGCAGTACTTC. The full variable domain, rest sourced from reference TRBV28 and TRBJ2-7, is DVKVTQSSRYLVKRTGEKVFLECVQDMDHENMFWYRQDPGLGLRLIYFSYDVKMKEKGDIPEGYSVSREKKERFSLILESASTNQTSMYLCASSLAGRMYEQYFGPGTRLTVT.